The clone carrying this T cell receptor (beta chain) was counted a few times. Sequencing targeted expressed TCRB transcripts, as all isolated RNA had been reverse transcribed. Profiling relied on immunoSEQ multiplex PCR, and the TCRdb table lists in-frame clones only, not all of them. This sample has roughly 500,000 clones, with roughly 30% found just once. The data were taken from a study of beta chain features in type 1 diabetes. The germline V gene encodes CDR1 GTSNPN and CDR2 SVGIG (reference sequence). The CDR3 runs 14 residues. The junction had 6 bases not matched to a gene; V was cut back by 1 base and J by 4 bases.

This chain uses TRBV30 with TRBJ2-7, with 8 bases that match TRBD1. Sequencing used naive CD4+ T cells from blood. The sequence was collected from a man aged 18 to 29 in good health. The CDR3 DNA reads TGTGCCTGGAGTGGGACAGGGATTAGATACGAGCAGTACTTC. As protein: CAWSGTGIRYEQYF.